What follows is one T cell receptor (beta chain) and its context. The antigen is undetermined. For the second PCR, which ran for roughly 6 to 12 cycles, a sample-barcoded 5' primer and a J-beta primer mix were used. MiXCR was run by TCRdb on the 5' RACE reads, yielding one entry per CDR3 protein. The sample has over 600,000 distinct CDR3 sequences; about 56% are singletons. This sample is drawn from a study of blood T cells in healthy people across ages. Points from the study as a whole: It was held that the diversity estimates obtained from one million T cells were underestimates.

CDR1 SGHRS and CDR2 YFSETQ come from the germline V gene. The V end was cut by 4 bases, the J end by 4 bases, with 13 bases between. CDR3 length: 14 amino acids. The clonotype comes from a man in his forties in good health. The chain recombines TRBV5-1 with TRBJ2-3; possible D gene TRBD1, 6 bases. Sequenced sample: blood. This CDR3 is CASSVQGPPDTQYF. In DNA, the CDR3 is TGCGCCAGCAGCGTGCAGGGGCCGCCAGATACGCAGTATTTT. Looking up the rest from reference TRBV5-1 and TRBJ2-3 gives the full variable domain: KAGVTQTPRYLIKTRGQQVTLSCSPISGHRSVSWYQQTPGQGLQFLFEYFSETQRNKGNFPGRFSGRQFSNSRSEMNVSTLELGDSALYLCASSVQGPPDTQYFGPGTRLTVL.